This TCR beta chain was documented in a study of blood T cell repertoires in COVID-19. Across the whole study: Samples of COVID-19 (acute and convalescent) were obtained from the United States, Italy and Spain.

Enrollment of patients from Seattle took place during active infection, with longitudinal follow-up. In the authors' workflow: Reference gene primer amplification gave estimated nucleated cell counts. TCRdb's copy holds only in-frame clones and misses some; the assay was immunoSEQ multiplex PCR. V and J calls and clone size are given by that table; D and trimming were obtained from the DNA. The table has over 80,000 clones, less than 85% seen once; the top ten hold about 3.9%. Trimming took 8 bases from V and 8 from J; bases not matched to a gene: 1. In germline, CDR1 is MNHEY, CDR2 SMNVEV (reference sequence). There are 11 residues in the CDR3.

This clonotype was obtained from a man aged 65-85 years with COVID-19, enrolled during active disease. Sequencing input: peripheral blood. The chain carries TRBV27 and TRBJ2-3, with 10 bases matching TRBD2. The chain's CDR3 is CASQREGTQYF. Written as DNA, the CDR3 is TGTGCCAGCCAGCGGGAGGGTACGCAGTATTTT.